These 26 T cell receptor beta chains share one sample of origin, sequenced in a study of OX40 agonist ivuxolimab in advanced cancers. Clones were sequenced by immunoSEQ multiplex PCR, and TCRdb holds only the in-frame ones, with some missing. The sample contains around 100,000 clones, approximately 90% of which appear only once. The sample in question was CD4+ or CD8+ T cells sorted from blood, obtained in a trial of the OX40 agonist ivuxolimab. The receptors derive from an adult with an advanced solid tumor such as melanoma, head and neck, liver or kidney cancer.

V and J are TRBV7-8 and TRBJ1-1, with TRBD1 matching over 7 bases. The CDR3 is 17 amino acids. Germline V gene data show CDR1 as SGHVS and CDR2 as FQNEAQ. V lost 5 bases and J lost 1; bases outside the gene matches: 13. CDR3 amino acids: CASSERGGRRGNTEAFF. The CDR3 DNA sequence: TGTGCCAGCAGCGAAAGAGGGGGCCGGAGGGGGAACACTGAAGCTTTCTTT. Variable domain in full (rest from reference TRBV7-8 and TRBJ1-1): GAGVSQSPRYKVAKRGQDVALRCDPISGHVSLFWYQQALGQGPEFLTYFQNEAQLDKSGLPSDRFFAERPEGSVSTLKIQRTQQEDSAVYLCASSERGGRRGNTEAFFGQGTRLTVV.

With regard to this clone: Other DNA sequences in the sample encode the same CDR3. The V call is TRBV7-2, the J call TRBJ2-5; TRBD1 matches at 8 bases. The germline gives CDR1 SGHTA, CDR2 FQGNSA. This CDR3 region has 13 residues. J was trimmed by 4 bases and V by 3 bases; bases with no gene match: 1. The CDR3 spells CASSFDRGETQYF. CDR3 bases: TGTGCCAGCAGCTTCGACAGGGGAGAGACCCAGTACTTC.

The genes are TRBV2 and TRBJ1-5, with 7 positions matching TRBD1. There are 13 residues in the CDR3. Germline CDR1 reads SNHLY; CDR2 reads FYNNEI. V was pared by 11 bases and J by 3 bases, with 7 bases of the junction left unmatched. The CDR3 DNA reads TGTGCCGGGATGACAGGGCCCAATCAGCCCCAGCATTTT. Protein: CAGMTGPNQPQHF.

The chain recombines TRBV5-5 with TRBJ2-7; TRBD1 might be the D (5 bases). With 4 bases removed from V and 6 bases from J, the gap between germline ends came to 8 bases. Germline CDR1 is SGHKS and CDR2 is YYEKEE (reference sequence). The CDR3 has 11 amino acids. Written as DNA, the CDR3 is TGTGCCAGCAGCCGACAGACCGAGCAGTACTTC. It is translated as CASSRQTEQYF. The full variable domain, with the rest looked up from reference TRBV5-5 and TRBJ2-7, is DAGVTQSPTHLIKTRGQQVTLRCSPISGHKSVSWYQQVLGQGPQFIFQYYEKEERGRGNFPDRFSARQFPNYSSELNVNALLLGDSALYLCASSRQTEQYFGPGTRLTVT.

This clone came up once. The DNA for the CDR3 is TGTGCCAGCAGCCGGATAGCGGGAGAATACGAGCAGTACTTC. It yields the protein CASSRIAGEYEQYF. The V and J genes are TRBV7-2 and TRBJ2-7; TRBD2 matches at 9 bases. With 5 bases clipped from V and 4 bases from J, the junction kept 6 bases outside the gene matches. The CDR3 spans 14 residues. The germline gives CDR1 SGHTA, CDR2 FQGNSA.

The rearrangement joins TRBV6-4 to TRBJ2-1; 8 nucleotides align to TRBD2. The CDR3 consists of 16 residues. Germline V gene data show CDR1 as MRHNA and CDR2 as SNTAGT. With V trimmed by 5 bases and J by 2 bases, 8 bases remained unmatched. The CDR3 here is CASSSVAGITYNEQFF. The CDR3 coding sequence is TGTGCCAGCAGTTCAGTAGCGGGGATCACCTACAATGAGCAGTTCTTC.

This chain links TRBV4-3 with TRBJ2-7, with a weak D call TRBD2 (5 bases). V lost 0 bases to trimming and J lost 5 bases, with 14 bases between them. Germline CDR1 and CDR2: LGHNA and YSLEER. The CDR3 extends over 15 amino acids. This chain's CDR3 is CASSQDLGGRNEQYF. For the CDR3, the DNA is TGCGCCAGCAGCCAAGATTTAGGCGGGCGGAACGAGCAGTACTTC.

The rearrangement uses TRBV5-6 and TRBJ1-5, with D unclear. The CDR3 is 16 amino acids. Germline V CDR1 and CDR2: SGHDT, YYEEEE. The germline V and J ends were trimmed by 0 bases and 4 bases, with 14 bases remaining between them. CDR3 sequence: CASSLARREPNQPQHF. In DNA, the CDR3 is TGTGCCAGCAGCTTGGCTCGGCGGGAACCGAATCAGCCCCAGCATTTT.

The chain recombines TRBV7-8 with TRBJ1-1; D is unclear. Germline V CDR1 and CDR2: SGHVS, FQNEAQ. V lost 2 bases and J 4 bases, leaving 8 bases between the germline ends. There are 13 residues in the CDR3. The CDR3 protein is CASSLSETTEAFF. CDR3 DNA: TGTGCCAGCAGCTTAAGTGAAACCACTGAAGCTTTCTTT.

The CDR3 DNA sequence: TGTGCCAGCAGTCCAAGAAGTGTAGCGGGAGACAAGCAGTTCTTC. It specifies CASSPRSVAGDKQFF. V is TRBV7-8 and J is TRBJ2-1, with 9 positions matching TRBD2. Losses at the gene ends were 6 bases for V and 11 bases for J; bases not matched to a gene: 14. The CDR3 length is 15 residues. Germline lookup yields CDR1 SGHVS and CDR2 FQNEAQ.

The gene calls are TRBV7-8 and TRBJ1-5; maybe TRBD1 (5 bases). The CDR3 totals 15 residues. Trimming took off 1 base at V and 5 bases at J, with 12 bases between the two ends. CDR1 SGHVS and CDR2 FQNEAQ come from the germline V gene. The CDR3 reads CASSLGRAGYQPQHF. CDR3 sequence (DNA): TGTGCCAGCAGCTTAGGCAGAGCAGGGTATCAGCCCCAGCATTTT.

This chain joins TRBV4-2 and TRBJ2-3; D uncertain. CDR1 and CDR2 from the germline V gene are LGHNA and YNFKEQ. This CDR3 is built from 15 residues. Trimming took 0 bases from V and 0 from J, leaving 7 bases between them. The CDR3 bases are TGTGCCAGCAGCCAAGATCCGGTGAGCACAGATACGCAGTATTTT. Its translation: CASSQDPVSTDTQYF.

J is TRBJ2-4 and V is TRBV30; D gene uncertain. Trimming removed 5 bases at V and 6 bases at J, with 14 bases between. The CDR3 is made up of 13 amino acids. Germline lookup yields CDR1 GTSNPN and CDR2 SVGIG (reference sequence). CDR3 sequence reads: CAWGRDEANIQYF. The CDR3 nucleotides are TGTGCCTGGGGTAGGGATGAGGCAAACATTCAGTACTTC.

The V gene is TRBV19, the J gene TRBJ2-2; D remains unclear. The CDR3 length is 12 residues. Germline V gene data show CDR1 as LNHDA and CDR2 as SQIVND (reference sequence). The V gene lost 7 bases and the J gene lost 1 base, with 4 bases spanning the gap. The CDR3 nucleotides read TGTGCCAGTATCAAGAACACCGGGGAGCTGTTTTTT. It translates to CASIKNTGELFF.

The chain links TRBV6-5 to TRBJ2-1; D is perhaps TRBD2 (5 bases). Per the germline V gene, CDR1 is MNHEY and CDR2 is SVGAGI. The V end was cut by 1 base, the J end by 7 bases, with 14 bases between. The CDR3 has 15 amino acids. DNA for the CDR3: TGTGCCAGCAGTTACTGGTCGAGCGGAGATAATGAGCAGTTCTTC. This sequence encodes CASSYWSSGDNEQFF.

V gene TRBV4-1 combines with J gene TRBJ2-3; unclear D gene. Germline V gene data show CDR1 as MGHRA and CDR2 as YSYEKL. Trimming took 2 bases from V and 0 from J, leaving 6 bases between them. There are 14 residues in the CDR3. The CDR3 loop is CASSQRPSTDTQYF. CDR3 DNA sequence: TGCGCCAGCAGCCAAAGGCCTAGCACAGATACGCAGTATTTT.

V gene TRBV18 combines with J gene TRBJ2-7, with TRBD1 matching over 9 bases. CDR3 size: 19 residues. V trimming: 2 bases; J trimming: 2 bases; junction bases outside the gene matches: 16. From germline, CDR1 is KGHSH and CDR2 LQKENI. The CDR3, as DNA: TGTGCCAGCTCACCAGGCGGGACAGGGACAACGCGCTCGGCCTACGAGCAGTACTTC. Protein: CASSPGGTGTTRSAYEQYF.

The chain couples TRBV19 to TRBJ2-7; 10 bases map to TRBD1. V was clipped by 5 bases and J by 0 bases; unmatched bases: 7. The CDR3 spans 16 residues. Germline CDR1 is LNHDA and CDR2 is SQIVND (reference sequence). CDR3 in DNA: TGTGCCAGTAGTCTTTCCGGGACAGGGGCCTCCTACGAGCAGTACTTC. It codes for CASSLSGTGASYEQYF.

The chain couples TRBV25-1 to TRBJ1-1; TRBD1 might be the D (5 bases). Germline CDR1 is MGHDK and CDR2 is SYGVNS. The CDR3 is 15 residues long. The V gene lost 1 base and the J gene lost 2 bases, with 11 bases spanning the gap. The CDR3 here is CASSEFAGLNTEAFF. The CDR3 nucleotides are TGTGCCAGCAGTGAATTCGCAGGGTTAAACACTGAAGCTTTCTTT.

The genes are TRBV5-1 and TRBJ2-5; D uncertain. Trimming removed 0 bases from V and 5 bases from J, with 20 bases in between. CDR1 and CDR2 (germline): SGHRS, YFSETQ. The CDR3 is made up of 17 amino acids. The CDR3 loop reads CASSLGPQNPQPETQYF. CDR3 sequence (DNA): TGCGCCAGCAGCTTGGGACCACAAAATCCCCAGCCGGAGACCCAGTACTTC.

This chain joins TRBV29-1 and TRBJ2-2; 12 nucleotides align to TRBD1. The germline V gene encodes CDR1 SQVTM and CDR2 ANQGSEA. This CDR3 region has 17 residues. The CDR3 spells CSVKTGTGGFSGGELFF. The CDR3 DNA is TGCAGTGTTAAAACCGGGACAGGGGGCTTTTCGGGCGGGGAGCTGTTTTTT.

The chain uses TRBV2 and TRBJ2-3; D gene unclear. CDR3 size: 15 residues. Germline loops: CDR1 SNHLY, CDR2 FYNNEI. Trimming shortened V by 4 bases and J by 0 bases, and 11 bases separated the two germline ends. Here the CDR3 reads CASSGQHPSTDTQYF. DNA of the CDR3: TGTGCCAGCAGTGGCCAGCACCCTAGCACAGATACGCAGTATTTT.

The chain recombines TRBV21-1 with TRBJ2-1. TRBV21-1 constitutes a pseudogene. The CDR3 runs 18 residues. CDR3: CASSKYSGGARSYNEQFF. The CDR3 DNA reads as TGTGCCAGCAGCAAGTATTCGGGCGGAGCCCGCAGCTACAATGAGCAGTTCTTC.

This rearrangement joins TRBV4-1 to TRBJ2-1; 9 bases match TRBD1. CDR3 length: 16 amino acids. Trimming at V came to 4 bases and at J to 3 bases, leaving 7 bases not matched to a gene. Germline CDR1 reads MGHRA; CDR2 reads YSYEKL. CDR3 DNA sequence: TGCGCCAGCAGCCTTTGGGACAGGGTAAGCTACAATGAGCAGTTCTTC. It specifies CASSLWDRVSYNEQFF.

The CDR3 DNA reads TGTGCCAGCACCACCATGCCAGGGGCCGATGGCTACACCTTC. Protein: CASTTMPGADGYTF. The rearrangement joins TRBV7-2 to TRBJ1-2, with D possibly matching TRBD1 (6 bases). CDR1 and CDR2 (germline): SGHTA, FQGNSA. V was pared by 7 bases and J by 6 bases, with 18 bases between. The CDR3 spans 14 residues.

This clone was detected only a few times. The chain carries TRBV7-6 and TRBJ2-1, with 8 bases matching TRBD2. This CDR3 has 14 amino acids. V shed 5 bases and J 9 bases; nucleotides not matched to a gene: 9. Germline V gene lookup returns CDR1 SGHVS and CDR2 FNYEAQ. The CDR3 DNA follows: TGTGCCAGCAGCCCCAAGCGGGAGTTGGGTGAGCAGTTCTTC. Amino acids: CASSPKRELGEQFF.